The next 17 T cell receptor beta chains were all read from a single sample in a study of T-cell memory formation after mild COVID-19. TCRdb re-called the 5' RACE reads through MiXCR, storing one row per CDR3 protein. The sample carries some 310,000 distinct CDR3 sequences, under 25% recorded once. Sequenced: PBMCs or a T cell subset sorted from them (not recorded which). Receptors were obtained from a man aged 18 to 29 who had mild COVID-19 (a few samples of this study predate the infection). Cell type and time point are not known.

This clonotype was observed a handful of times. The chain combines TRBV7-9 with TRBJ2-2; possible D gene TRBD2, 5 bases. The CDR3 extends over 12 amino acids. Trimming removed 5 bases at V and 7 bases at J, with 8 bases between. Germline CDR1 is SEHNR and CDR2 is FQNEAQ (reference sequence). The CDR3 nucleotides are TGTGCCAGCAGCCTGGGAGACGGGGAGCTGTTTTTT. It translates to CASSLGDGELFF.

This clonotype showed up just a few times. The chain has TRBV5-6 and TRBJ1-1; tentative D call: TRBD1 (5 bases). Germline CDR1 is SGHDT and CDR2 is YYEEEE. This CDR3 comprises 11 residues. Trimming removed 2 bases from V and 7 bases from J, with 6 bases in between. The CDR3 nucleotides read TGTGCCAGCAGCTTAGGACATGAAGCTTTCTTT. Translating it yields CASSLGHEAFF.

Points on this clonotype: At one end the junction does not follow the germline gene, possibly because of a read error. This rearrangement joins TRBV6-6 to TRBJ2-1; perhaps D is TRBD1 or TRBD2 (5 bases each). The CDR3 runs 13 residues. The V gene's germline CDR1 is MNHNY and CDR2 SVGAGI (reference sequence). As DNA, the CDR3 is TGTGCCAGCACCATGGACGGGGCCAAACGGGGTACCTTC. Amino acid sequence: CASTMDGAKRGTF.

In its sample, this clonotype was seen a few times. J is TRBJ1-3 and V is TRBV23-1, with 10 bases fitting TRBD1. TRBV23-1 falls under the ORF class, with uncertain function. V dropped 9 bases and J dropped 4; count of bases not matched to a gene: 6. The CDR3 extends over 14 amino acids. The CDR3 spells CARRQGAFGNTIYF. The CDR3 coding sequence is TGCGCCAGAAGACAGGGGGCGTTCGGAAACACCATATATTTT.

In nucleotides, the CDR3 is TGTGCCAGCAGTTACTCGAGGGTCGACACTGAAGCTTTCTTT. It translates to CASSYSRVDTEAFF. The chain carries TRBV6-5 and TRBJ1-1; D remains ambiguous. In germline, CDR1 is MNHEY, CDR2 SVGAGI. This CDR3 has 14 residues. The V end was cut by 0 bases, the J end by 3 bases, with 8 bases between.

This chain connects TRBV5-1 to TRBJ1-1; 7 nucleotides match TRBD1. Trimming at V came to 4 bases and at J to 6 bases, leaving 6 bases not matched to a gene. CDR3 length: 13 amino acids. Germline CDR1 is SGHRS and CDR2 is YFSETQ. CDR3 nucleotides: TGCGCCAGCAGCGTACAGGGGATCGCTGAAGCTTTCTTT. Its protein product is CASSVQGIAEAFF.

This clonotype was detected only a few times. The CDR3 coding sequence is TGTGCCAGCAGCCCGCCCCTAGCGGACAATGAGCAGTTCTTC. It encodes CASSPPLADNEQFF. The chain links TRBV7-9 to TRBJ2-1; 7 bases fit TRBD2. Losses at the gene ends were 5 bases for V and 5 bases for J; bases not matched to a gene: 6. The CDR3 contains 14 residues. Germline lookup yields CDR1 SEHNR and CDR2 FQNEAQ (reference sequence).

This clonotype was counted a few times. This chain uses TRBV28 with TRBJ2-1; 10 bases agree with TRBD2. Germline CDR1 reads MDHEN; CDR2 reads SYDVKM. This CDR3 spans 14 amino acids. Unmatched junction bases numbered 7, after V lost 6 bases and J lost 8 bases. In nucleotides, the CDR3 is TGTGCCAGCAGCCTCGGGACTAGCGTGGATGAGCAGTTCTTC. This encodes CASSLGTSVDEQFF.

This clonotype occurred many times. The chain combines TRBV6-4 with TRBJ2-1; 14 bases map to TRBD2. Germline lookup yields CDR1 MRHNA and CDR2 SNTAGT. The CDR3 is 16 residues long. The V gene end was trimmed by 2 bases and the J gene end by 6 bases; junction bases not matched to a gene: 3. In nucleotides, the CDR3 is TGTGCCAGCAGTGACGGGACTAGCGGGGGTCCCAATGAGCAGTTCTTC. It specifies CASSDGTSGGPNEQFF.

The chain employs TRBV7-2 and TRBJ2-1; D is tentatively TRBD1 or TRBD2 (6 bases each). The CDR3 runs to 14 residues. V lost 7 bases and J lost 4, with 14 bases in between. Looked up from germline, CDR1 is SGHTA and CDR2 is FQGNSA. The CDR3 bases are TGTGCCAGCAAGCTGACTAGGGGGTACAATGAGCAGTTCTTC. It encodes CASKLTRGYNEQFF.

This clonotype came up a few times. The J gene is TRBJ2-3, the V gene TRBV12-3 or TRBV12-4; 12 bases match TRBD2. The V and J ends lost 3 bases and 2 bases, in that order; junction bases with no gene match: 6. The CDR3 has 17 amino acids. This CDR3 is CASSLASGGVITDTQYF. Written as DNA, the CDR3 is TGTGCCAGCAGTTTGGCTAGCGGGGGGGTCATCACAGATACGCAGTATTTT.

The J gene is TRBJ1-2, the V gene TRBV4-3; perhaps TRBD1 as D (6 bases). Germline V gene sequence: CDR1 LGHNA, CDR2 YSLEER. The CDR3 is made up of 14 amino acids. The V gene lost 0 bases and the J gene lost 7 bases, with 12 bases spanning the gap. DNA for the CDR3: TGCGCCAGCAGCCAAGATTACAGGGACGGTGGCTACACCTTC. Amino acid sequence: CASSQDYRDGGYTF.

The chain combines TRBV20-1 with TRBJ1-1; D might be TRBD1 (6 bases). This CDR3 has 14 residues. The V gene lost 6 bases and the J gene lost 4 bases, with 18 bases spanning the gap. Looked up from germline, CDR1 is DFQATT and CDR2 is SNEGSKA (reference sequence). The CDR3 region has the DNA TGCAGTGCGGGAACAGGGCCGTCGGGCACTGAAGCTTTCTTT. It encodes CSAGTGPSGTEAFF.

This clonotype was detected only a few times. V is TRBV5-1 and J is TRBJ1-4; D unclear. V was clipped by 2 bases and J by 3 bases, with 11 bases between them. The CDR3 is 15 amino acids. The germline CDR1 and CDR2 sequences are SGHRS and YFSETQ. CDR3 region: CASSFSQASNEKLFF. The CDR3 coding sequence is TGCGCCAGCAGCTTCTCGCAGGCATCTAATGAAAAACTGTTTTTT.

The chain combines TRBV5-1 with TRBJ2-3; 7 nucleotides agree with TRBD2. V dropped 4 bases and J dropped 4; count of bases not matched to a gene: 6. Germline V gene data show CDR1 as SGHRS and CDR2 as YFSETQ. The CDR3 covers 14 residues. This CDR3 reads CASSAGVSADTQYF. CDR3 nucleotides: TGCGCCAGCAGCGCGGGGGTGTCCGCAGATACGCAGTATTTT.

The V gene is TRBV14, the J gene TRBJ2-3, with D maybe TRBD1 (6 bases). V was clipped by 4 bases and J by 2 bases, with 19 bases between them. CDR1 is SGHDN and CDR2 is FVKESK in the germline V gene. The CDR3 consists of 17 residues. The CDR3 region is CASSPLRGDTITDTQYF. In nucleotides, the CDR3 is TGTGCCAGCAGCCCCCTTAGAGGGGACACAATCACAGATACGCAGTATTTT. The full variable domain, its missing parts supplied by reference TRBV14 and TRBJ2-3, is EAGVTQFPSHSVIEKGQTVTLRCDPISGHDNLYWYRRVMGKEIKFLLHFVKESKQDESGMPNNRFLAERTGGTYSTLKVQPAELEDSGVYFCASSPLRGDTITDTQYFGPGTRLTVL.

The rearrangement joins TRBV12-3 or TRBV12-4 to TRBJ2-3; 9 positions agree with TRBD1. The trim removed 4 bases at V and 2 bases at J, leaving 10 bases unmatched. The CDR3 extends over 17 amino acids. The CDR3 sequence is CASSYVWTGAITDTQYF. DNA of the CDR3: TGTGCCAGCAGTTACGTCTGGACAGGGGCCATCACAGATACGCAGTATTTT.